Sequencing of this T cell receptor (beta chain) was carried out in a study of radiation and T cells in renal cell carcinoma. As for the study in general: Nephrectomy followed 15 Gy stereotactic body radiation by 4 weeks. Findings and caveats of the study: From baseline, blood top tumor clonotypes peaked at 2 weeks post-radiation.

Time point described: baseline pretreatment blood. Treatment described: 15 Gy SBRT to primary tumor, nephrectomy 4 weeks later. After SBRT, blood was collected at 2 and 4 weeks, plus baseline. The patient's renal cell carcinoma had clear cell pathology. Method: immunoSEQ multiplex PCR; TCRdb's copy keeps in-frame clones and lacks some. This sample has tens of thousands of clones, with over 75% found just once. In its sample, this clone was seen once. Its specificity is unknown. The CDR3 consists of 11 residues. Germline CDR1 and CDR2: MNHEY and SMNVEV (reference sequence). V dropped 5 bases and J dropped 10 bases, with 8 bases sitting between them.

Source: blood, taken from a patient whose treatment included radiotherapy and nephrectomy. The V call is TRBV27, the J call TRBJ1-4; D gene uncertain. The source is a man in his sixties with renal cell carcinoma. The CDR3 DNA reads TGTGCCAGCAGTCTCTCTGTAAAACTGTTTTTT. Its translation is CASSLSVKLFF. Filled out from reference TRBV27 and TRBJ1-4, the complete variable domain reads EAQVTQNPRYLITVTGKKLTVTCSQNMNHEYMSWYRQDPGLGLRQIYYSMNVEVTDKGDVPEGYKVSRKEKRNFPLILESPSPNQTSLYFCASSLSVKLFFGSGTQLSVL.